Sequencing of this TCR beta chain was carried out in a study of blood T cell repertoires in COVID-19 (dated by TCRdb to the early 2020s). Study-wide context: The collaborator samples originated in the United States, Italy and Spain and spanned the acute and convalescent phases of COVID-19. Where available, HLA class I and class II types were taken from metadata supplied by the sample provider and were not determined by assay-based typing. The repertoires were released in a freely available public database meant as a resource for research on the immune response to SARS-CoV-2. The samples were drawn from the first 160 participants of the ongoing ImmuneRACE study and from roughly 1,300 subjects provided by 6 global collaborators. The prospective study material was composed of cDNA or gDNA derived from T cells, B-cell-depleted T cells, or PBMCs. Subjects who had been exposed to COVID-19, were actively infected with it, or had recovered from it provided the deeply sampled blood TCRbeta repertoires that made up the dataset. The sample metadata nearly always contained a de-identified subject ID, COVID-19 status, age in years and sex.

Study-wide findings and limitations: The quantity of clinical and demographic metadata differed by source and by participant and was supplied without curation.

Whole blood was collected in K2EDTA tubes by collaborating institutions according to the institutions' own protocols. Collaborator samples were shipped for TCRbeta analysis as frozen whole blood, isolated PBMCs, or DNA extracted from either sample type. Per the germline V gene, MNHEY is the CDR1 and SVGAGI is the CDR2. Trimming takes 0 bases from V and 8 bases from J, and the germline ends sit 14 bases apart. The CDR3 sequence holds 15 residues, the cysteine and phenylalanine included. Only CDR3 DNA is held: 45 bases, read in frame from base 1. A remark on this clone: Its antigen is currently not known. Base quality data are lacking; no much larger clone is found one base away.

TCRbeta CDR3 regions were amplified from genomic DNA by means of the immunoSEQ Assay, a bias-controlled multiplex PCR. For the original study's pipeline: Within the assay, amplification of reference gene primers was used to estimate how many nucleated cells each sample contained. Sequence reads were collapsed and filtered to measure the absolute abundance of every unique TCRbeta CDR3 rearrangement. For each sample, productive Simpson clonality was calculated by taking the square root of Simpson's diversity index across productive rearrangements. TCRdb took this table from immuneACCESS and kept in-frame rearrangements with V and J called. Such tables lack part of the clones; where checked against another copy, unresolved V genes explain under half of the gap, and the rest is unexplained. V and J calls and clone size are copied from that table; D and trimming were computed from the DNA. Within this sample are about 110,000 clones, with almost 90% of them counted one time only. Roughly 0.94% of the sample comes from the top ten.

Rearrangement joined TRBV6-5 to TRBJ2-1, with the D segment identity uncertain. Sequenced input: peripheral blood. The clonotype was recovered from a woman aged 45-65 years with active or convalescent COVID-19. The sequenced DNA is TGTGCCAGCAGTTACTCGATGACACTTGGCGATGAGCAGTTCTTC. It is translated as CASSYSMTLGDEQFF.